The 25 T cell receptor beta chains in this list originate from one sample, sequenced in a study of blood T cell repertoires in COVID-19. Libraries were prepared by immunoSEQ multiplex PCR; TCRdb keeps only in-frame clonotypes and omits some of them. The table includes some 230,000 clones, approximately 80% detected once. Input material: PBMCs or T cells enriched from blood (not recorded which). These receptors were taken from a middle-aged woman with acute COVID-19.

This rearrangement joins TRBV3-1 (or the pseudogene TRBV3-2) to TRBJ2-1; D is perhaps TRBD2 (6 bases). Germline lookup yields CDR1 LGHDT and CDR2 YNNKEL (reference sequence). The CDR3 covers 20 residues. Trimming removed 1 base from V and 7 bases from J, with 29 bases in between. The CDR3 region is CASSQGPPRAPRRAMNEQFF. The CDR3 DNA is TGTGCCAGCAGCCAAGGACCCCCTCGGGCCCCCCGGAGGGCAATGAATGAGCAGTTCTTC.

The chain links TRBV5-1 to TRBJ1-4; TRBD1 matches 11 bases. The V segment lost 3 bases and the J segment 5 bases; nucleotides outside the gene matches: 6. The germline gives CDR1 SGHRS, CDR2 YFSETQ. The length of the CDR3 is 16 residues. The CDR3 region has the DNA TGCGCCAGCAGCTCAGGGACAGGGGGGTACAATGAAAAACTGTTTTTT. This encodes CASSSGTGGYNEKLFF.

The V call is TRBV6-6, the J call TRBJ1-2, with 7 bases identical to TRBD1. Unmatched junction bases numbered 8, after V lost 5 bases and J lost 2 bases. CDR1 is MNHNY and CDR2 is SVGAGI in the germline V gene (reference sequence). This CDR3 region has 15 residues. The CDR3 bases are TGTGCCAGCAGTAAACGAAGGGACAGCAACTATGGCTACACCTTC. This sequence encodes CASSKRRDSNYGYTF.

The chain employs TRBV20-1 and TRBJ1-6; unclear D gene. The CDR3 contains 9 residues. Germline lookup yields CDR1 DFQATT and CDR2 SNEGSKA (reference sequence). The CDR3 loop reads CRAGSPLHF. The CDR3 DNA reads as TGCAGGGCGGGTTCACCCCTCCACTTT.

This clone came up once. This chain uses TRBV11-2 with TRBJ2-3; D is possibly TRBD1 (5 bases). Trimming took off 3 bases at V and 2 bases at J, with 9 bases between the two ends. Germline CDR1 reads SGHAT; CDR2 reads FQNNGV. The CDR3 extends over 14 amino acids. The CDR3 protein is CASSLGQFTDTQYF. DNA of the CDR3: TGTGCCAGCAGCTTGGGGCAGTTCACAGATACGCAGTATTTT.

V is TRBV7-9 and J is TRBJ2-5; D possibly corresponds to TRBD1 (6 bases). Germline CDR1 is SEHNR and CDR2 is FQNEAQ (reference sequence). CDR3 size: 18 residues. Trimming took off 4 bases at V and 5 bases at J, with 26 bases between the two ends. Here the CDR3 reads CASSSRPPQGRGEETQYF. The CDR3 nucleotides read TGTGCCAGCAGCTCGCGGCCCCCCCAGGGGCGAGGAGAGGAGACCCAGTACTTC.

This sequence joins TRBV5-6 and TRBJ2-1; possibly TRBD1 for D (6 bases). The length of the CDR3 is 16 residues. The germline V gene encodes CDR1 SGHDT and CDR2 YYEEEE. Trimming took off 0 bases at V and 6 bases at J, with 16 bases between the two ends. The CDR3 DNA reads TGTGCCAGCAGCTTGGTGGCCGGGACAAACCGCAATGAGCAGTTCTTC. Protein sequence: CASSLVAGTNRNEQFF.

The rearrangement joins TRBV19 to TRBJ1-1; TRBD1 matches 8 bases. The trim removed 6 bases at V and 4 bases at J, leaving 10 bases unmatched. The germline gives CDR1 LNHDA, CDR2 SQIVND (reference sequence). The CDR3 has 15 residues. The CDR3 DNA is TGTGCCAGTAGCGCGACAGGGGTGTTGGGCACTGAAGCTTTCTTT. It encodes CASSATGVLGTEAFF.

The chain recombines TRBV5-1 with TRBJ1-1, with a possible D match to TRBD1 (5 bases). Trimming took 0 bases from V and 3 from J, leaving 6 bases between them. The CDR3 has 13 amino acids. Germline assignment: CDR1 SGHRS and CDR2 YFSETQ. The CDR3 is CASSLAGHTEAFF. The CDR3 DNA follows: TGCGCCAGCAGCTTGGCAGGGCACACTGAAGCTTTCTTT.

The chain combines TRBV13 with TRBJ1-5; possibly TRBD1 for D (6 bases). Trimming left V 4 bases short and J 4 bases short, with 14 bases between. This CDR3 has 15 residues. CDR1 and CDR2 (germline): PRHDT, FYEKMQ (reference sequence). The CDR3 here is CASSSQGKGNQPQHF. Written as DNA, the CDR3 is TGTGCCAGCAGCTCACAGGGTAAAGGGAATCAGCCCCAGCATTTT.

The chain uses TRBV27 and TRBJ1-1, with a possible D match to TRBD1 (6 bases). Germline loops: CDR1 MNHEY, CDR2 SMNVEV (reference sequence). Trimming left V 4 bases short and J 4 bases short, with 13 bases between. This CDR3 region has 14 residues. CDR3 nucleotide sequence: TGTGCCAGCAGTTCCCCAGGGGTTGGCACTGAAGCTTTCTTT. It specifies CASSSPGVGTEAFF.

CDR3 region: CASLAGLWDNSPLHF. DNA for the CDR3: TGTGCCAGCTTGGCAGGGCTTTGGGATAATTCACCCCTCCACTTT. The chain has TRBV6-5 and TRBJ1-6; tentatively, D is TRBD1 (5 bases). The CDR3 spans 15 residues. Germline V gene data show CDR1 as MNHEY and CDR2 as SVGAGI. The V end lost 8 bases, the J end lost 5 bases, and 16 bases lay between the germline ends.

This clone was detected a few times. This chain links TRBV5-4 with TRBJ1-2; 7 bases are shared with TRBD1. The CDR3 covers 14 residues. The junction had 9 bases not matched to a gene; V was cut back by 4 bases and J by 6 bases. The germline gives CDR1 SGHNT, CDR2 YYREEE (reference sequence). The CDR3 here is CASSQRDRVDGYTF. CDR3 nucleotide sequence: TGTGCCAGCAGCCAACGCGACAGGGTGGATGGCTACACCTTC.

The CDR3 sequence: CASSLGTVQETQYF. Written as DNA, the CDR3 is TGCGCCAGCAGCCTCGGGACAGTCCAAGAGACCCAGTACTTC. The genes are TRBV5-1 and TRBJ2-5, with 7 bases identical to TRBD1. Germline-derived CDR1 and CDR2 are SGHRS and YFSETQ. This CDR3 region has 14 residues. The ends lost 4 bases at V and 1 base at J; junction bases unmatched: 4.

V usage is TRBV28 and J usage is TRBJ2-7; 7 bases fit TRBD2. This CDR3 has 15 amino acids. Germline V gene lookup returns CDR1 MDHEN and CDR2 SYDVKM. J lost 2 bases, V lost 3 bases, and 7 bases had no gene match. CDR3 DNA sequence: TGTGCCAGCAGTTTGAGGCGCGGGAGCCCCTACGAGCAGTACTTC. Residues: CASSLRRGSPYEQYF.

The chain links TRBV19 to TRBJ1-2, with a tentative D call TRBD1 (6 bases). The CDR3 totals 13 residues. The germline gives CDR1 LNHDA, CDR2 SQIVND (reference sequence). Trimming removed 6 bases at V and 5 bases at J, with 13 bases between. The CDR3 DNA reads TGTGCCAGTAGACCGGACAGCCGATATGGCTACACCTTC. This translates into CASRPDSRYGYTF. The full variable domain, with the rest looked up from reference TRBV19 and TRBJ1-2, is DGGITQSPKYLFRKEGQNVTLSCEQNLNHDAMYWYRQDPGQGLRLIYYSQIVNDFQKGDIAEGYSVSREKKESFPLTVTSAQKNPTAFYLCASRPDSRYGYTFGSGTRLTVV.

The V gene is TRBV15, the J gene TRBJ2-5; tentatively, D is TRBD1 (5 bases). This CDR3 comprises 17 residues. CDR1 and CDR2 from the germline V gene are LNHNV and YYDKDF (reference sequence). The germline V and J ends were trimmed by 0 bases and 4 bases, with 18 bases remaining between them. CDR3 loop: CATSRDEGRVKGETQYF. CDR3 sequence (DNA): TGTGCCACCAGCAGAGATGAAGGCAGGGTGAAAGGAGAGACCCAGTACTTC.

This clone was counted only a few times. The chain joins TRBV7-3 to TRBJ2-7, with TRBD2 identical over 8 bases. CDR3 length equals 15 residues. The V and J ends lost 1 base and 5 bases, in that order; junction bases with no gene match: 7. Germline V gene data show CDR1 as SGHTA and CDR2 as FQGTGA. The CDR3 DNA reads TGTGCCAGCAGCTTAAGCAGCGGGGGAAACGACGAGCAGTACTTC. Encoded protein: CASSLSSGGNDEQYF.

For the CDR3, the DNA is TGTGCCAGCAGCTTACAACCGGGGAACACTGAAGCTTTCTTT. Residues: CASSLQPGNTEAFF. V gene TRBV11-2 combines with J gene TRBJ1-1, with D unclear. The V end lost 2 bases, the J end lost 1 base, and 8 bases lay between the germline ends. Germline V lookup: CDR1 SGHAT, CDR2 FQNNGV. The CDR3 has 14 amino acids.

V is TRBV9 and J is TRBJ2-2, with TRBD1 as a possible D gene (5 bases). Germline CDR1 is SGDLS and CDR2 is YYNGEE. This CDR3 has 16 residues. The germline V and J ends were trimmed by 0 bases and 3 bases, with 12 bases remaining between them. The CDR3: CASSVGAGLDTGELFF. In DNA form, the CDR3 reads TGTGCCAGCAGCGTAGGGGCAGGGCTTGACACCGGGGAGCTGTTTTTT.

The chain has TRBV7-2 and TRBJ2-3, with no clear D. Germline CDR1 and CDR2: SGHTA and FQGNSA. V was clipped by 1 base and J by 6 bases, with 14 bases between them. The CDR3 sequence is 15 residues long. CDR3 region: CASSLGSGPGDTQYF. The CDR3 DNA reads TGTGCCAGCAGCTTAGGGAGTGGTCCCGGGGATACGCAGTATTTT. Looking up the rest from reference TRBV7-2 and TRBJ2-3 gives the full variable domain: GAGVSQSPSNKVTEKGKDVELRCDPISGHTALYWYRQSLGQGLEFLIYFQGNSAPDKSGLPSDRFSAERTGGSVSTLTIQRTQQEDSAVYLCASSLGSGPGDTQYFGPGTRLTVL.

The chain links TRBV29-1 to TRBJ2-7; D perhaps matches TRBD2 (6 bases). The CDR3 loop spans 13 amino acids. V lost 1 base and J lost 3, with 10 bases in between. Germline CDR1 is SQVTM and CDR2 is ANQGSEA. The DNA of the CDR3 is TGCAGCGTTGAAGCGGGACTGAACTACGAGCAGTACTTC. This encodes CSVEAGLNYEQYF.

The V and J genes are TRBV2 and TRBJ1-1; TRBD1 agrees at 10 bases. V shed 9 bases, J shed 4 bases, and the junction held 2 bases outside the gene matches. There are 12 residues in the CDR3. From germline, CDR1 is SNHLY and CDR2 FYNNEI. CDR3 amino acids: CASWDRGTEAFF. CDR3 bases: TGTGCCAGTTGGGACAGGGGCACTGAAGCTTTCTTT.

This clone is a singleton in its sample. The chain couples TRBV11-2 to TRBJ1-2; 9 bases align to TRBD1. With V trimmed by 5 bases and J by 8 bases, 6 bases remained unmatched. The CDR3 consists of 13 residues. Per germline, CDR1 SGHAT and CDR2 FQNNGV. This CDR3 is CASSMGQGGGYTF. The CDR3 DNA reads TGTGCCAGCAGCATGGGACAGGGCGGAGGCTACACCTTC.

This rearrangement joins TRBV7-8 to TRBJ1-2; TRBD1 might be the D (6 bases). Germline assignment: CDR1 SGHVS and CDR2 FQNEAQ. The CDR3 is 14 residues long. Trimming cost V 2 bases and J 4 bases, with 11 bases left between them. CDR3 residues: CASSLQDSAYGYTF. Written as DNA, the CDR3 is TGTGCCAGCAGCTTACAGGACAGCGCCTATGGCTACACCTTC.